A single sample is the source of the 6 T cell receptor beta chains below, sequenced in a study of vaccination and CD4 T cells after COVID-19. The sample's treatment: roughly 11-day PBMC culture with coronavirus spike peptide pools or control peptides (ViraFEST assay). Antigens for these TCRs are unknown. At the Johns Hopkins FTIC core, DNA taken from cultured CD4+ T cells was sequenced by way of the Oncomine TCR Beta short-read assay. TCRdb processed the PCR reads anew with MiXCR; each CDR3 protein has one entry. This sample has 10,000 to 15,000 distinct CDR3 sequences, with 55% to 65% found just once. Material: CD4+ T cells from blood, cultured in vitro. The receptors were gathered from a human donor who had recovered from COVID-19.

The chain carries TRBV15 and TRBJ2-7, with a possible D match to TRBD2 (5 bases). Trimming shortened V by 3 bases and J by 7 bases, and 22 bases separated the two germline ends. Germline-derived CDR1 and CDR2 are LNHNV and YYDKDF (reference sequence). The CDR3 runs 16 residues. CDR3 residues: CATSSPALGLSREQYF. In DNA, the CDR3 is TGTGCCACCAGCAGCCCAGCCCTCGGACTCTCGCGGGAGCAGTACTTC.

The CDR3 spells CSATRLAGNSYNEQFF. The CDR3 DNA sequence: TGCAGTGCTACCAGACTAGCGGGGAATTCCTACAATGAGCAGTTCTTC. V and J are TRBV20-1 and TRBJ2-1; TRBD2 matches 11 bases. The CDR3 loop spans 16 amino acids. The trim removed 4 bases at V and 1 base at J, leaving 6 bases unmatched. Germline values: CDR1 DFQATT, CDR2 SNEGSKA (reference sequence).

V usage is TRBV19 and J usage is TRBJ2-3, with 9 nucleotides matching TRBD2. Germline loops: CDR1 LNHDA, CDR2 SQIVND (reference sequence). The CDR3 runs 15 residues. V trimming: 7 bases; J trimming: 2 bases; junction bases outside the gene matches: 7. CDR3 amino acids: CASNPGTSSTDTQYF. In DNA, the CDR3 is TGTGCCAGTAACCCGGGGACTAGCTCCACAGATACGCAGTATTTT. Variable domain in full (rest from reference TRBV19 and TRBJ2-3): DGGITQSPKYLFRKEGQNVTLSCEQNLNHDAMYWYRQDPGQGLRLIYYSQIVNDFQKGDIAEGYSVSREKKESFPLTVTSAQKNPTAFYLCASNPGTSSTDTQYFGPGTRLTVL.

J is TRBJ2-7 and V is TRBV15; D gene unclear. V shed 0 bases and J shed 3 bases, with 9 bases lying between them. Germline assignment: CDR1 LNHNV and CDR2 YYDKDF (reference sequence). There are 14 residues in the CDR3. CDR3 amino acids: CATSRERQNYEQYF. CDR3 nucleotide sequence: TGTGCCACCAGCAGAGAACGGCAGAACTACGAGCAGTACTTC.

V and J are TRBV19 and TRBJ1-3; D is uncertain. Trimming removed 3 bases from V and 1 base from J, with 19 bases in between. Germline assignment: CDR1 LNHDA and CDR2 SQIVND (reference sequence). The CDR3 consists of 18 residues. The CDR3 is CASSMVASTRRSGNTIYF. Written as DNA, the CDR3 is TGTGCCAGTAGTATGGTGGCAAGCACCCGTCGGTCTGGAAACACCATATATTTT.

The V gene is TRBV21-1, the J gene TRBJ1-1; whether TRBD1, the table's D call, matches the DNA was not checked. TRBV21-1 represents a pseudogene. The CDR3 is made up of 11 amino acids. CDR3 coding DNA: TGTGCCAGCAGGACGGGGGGTGAAGCTTTCTTT. Its translation: CASRTGGEAFF.